The 24 T cell receptor beta chains presented below share a single source sample, sequenced in a study of T cells in Graves' hyperthyroidism and ophthalmopathy. TCR beta CDR3 regions were amplified from RNA transcripts. Researchers ran a first-round RT-PCR on the TCR CDR3 using the HTBI primer set. One entry per CDR3 protein, called by TCRdb with MiXCR from the multiplex PCR reads. The profile shows 90,000 to 120,000 distinct CDR3 sequences, roughly 15% of them singletons. The sequencing input was blood. The receptors were gathered from a woman between 50 and 59 years old with Graves' hyperthyroidism.

This clonotype was counted ten times or more. The chain links TRBV3-1 to TRBJ2-7; 7 bases fit TRBD2. The junction had 12 bases not matched to a gene; V was cut back by 4 bases and J by 3 bases. Germline assignment: CDR1 LGHDT and CDR2 YNNKEL (reference sequence). The CDR3 is 16 amino acids. Here the CDR3 DNA reads TGTGCCAGCAGCCCCAAGCGGGGCGGGGGTAGCTACGAGCAGTACTTC. It translates to CASSPKRGGGSYEQYF.

In regard to this clonotype: A much larger clone lies one base from this, so it may be a read error. The chain carries TRBV25-1 and TRBJ2-1; D is ambiguous. Germline V CDR1 and CDR2: MGHDK, SYGVNS. V was shortened by 6 bases and J by 5 bases, with 2 bases between the two germline ends. The length of the CDR3 is 10 residues. The CDR3 nucleotides read TGTGCCAGCAGAAACAATGAGCAGTTCTTC. The encoded protein is CASRNNEQFF.

The sample holds many counts of this clonotype. The chain employs TRBV10-3 and TRBJ2-1; TRBD2 is a possible D gene (5 bases). V was pared by 2 bases and J by 0 bases, with 14 bases between. Germline values: CDR1 ENHRY, CDR2 SYGVKD. This CDR3 region has 17 residues. The CDR3 loop is CAISEKRAKSSYNEQFF. The CDR3 DNA sequence: TGTGCCATCAGTGAGAAGAGGGCCAAGAGCTCCTACAATGAGCAGTTCTTC.

This clonotype appeared a few times. This chain uses TRBV5-1 with TRBJ1-2, with D maybe TRBD1 (5 bases). Germline CDR1 is SGHRS and CDR2 is YFSETQ. The ends were cut back, 0 bases at V and 3 bases at J, with 12 bases in the middle. The CDR3 spans 15 residues. In DNA, the CDR3 is TGCGCCAGCAGCTTGGCCGCGGGGCAGCACTATGGCTACACCTTC. It specifies CASSLAAGQHYGYTF.

Many counts were recorded for this clonotype. A clone one base away is much larger, so this may be a read error. The chain carries TRBV28 and TRBJ2-1; TRBD2 agrees at 14 bases. Trimming cost V 7 bases and J 6 bases; bases outside gene matches: 2. CDR1 MDHEN and CDR2 SYDVKM come from the germline V gene. The CDR3 contains 14 residues. Here the CDR3 DNA reads TGTGCCAGCAAGGGACTAGCGGGAGTCAATGAGCAGTTCTTC. Amino acids: CASKGLAGVNEQFF.

The table lists this clonotype with many counts. J is TRBJ1-5 and V is TRBV27; no clear D gene. Germline V gives CDR1 MNHEY, CDR2 SMNVEV (reference sequence). The CDR3 consists of 14 residues. V lost 3 bases, J lost 6 bases, and 12 bases lay in between. CDR3 sequence (DNA): TGTGCCAGCAGTTTCGGCGGGTGGAGTCAGCCCCAGCATTTT. Translating gives CASSFGGWSQPQHF.

In its sample, this clonotype was seen many times. The chain couples TRBV20-1 to TRBJ2-7; a weak D match, TRBD1 (5 bases). Between the trimmed V and J ends, which lost 3 bases and 6 bases, there was a span of 15 bases. The CDR3 is 13 amino acids. Germline assignment: CDR1 DFQATT and CDR2 SNEGSKA (reference sequence). CDR3 DNA: TGCAGTGCTAGTCTACCAGGGCCGGGCGAGCAGTACTTC. It translates to CSASLPGPGEQYF.

The rearrangement links TRBV11-2 to TRBJ1-1; D possibly corresponds to TRBD1 (6 bases). CDR1 and CDR2 (germline): SGHAT, FQNNGV. The V end lost 5 bases, the J end lost 7 bases, and 11 bases lay between the germline ends. This CDR3 is 12 amino acids long. DNA of the CDR3: TGTGCCAGCAGCACACAGGGAAATGAAGCTTTCTTT. It translates to CASSTQGNEAFF.

This clonotype was detected many times. The rearrangement uses TRBV3-1 and TRBJ2-2; unclear D gene. CDR1 LGHDT and CDR2 YNNKEL come from the germline V gene (reference sequence). The CDR3 length is 12 residues. Trimming cost V 4 bases and J 8 bases, with 8 bases left between them. CDR3 loop: CASSLMRGELFF. For the CDR3, the DNA is TGTGCCAGCAGCCTCATGCGTGGGGAGCTGTTTTTT. The full variable domain, in which reference TRBV3-1 and TRBJ2-2 provide the parts outside the CDR3, is DTAVSQTPKYLVTQMGNDKSIKCEQNLGHDTMYWYKQDSKKFLKIMFSYNNKELIINETVPNRFSPKSPDKAHLNLHINSLELGDSAVYFCASSLMRGELFFGEGSRLTVL.

This clonotype was picked up many times. The V gene is TRBV7-9, the J gene TRBJ1-1, with D unresolved. CDR1 and CDR2 (germline): SEHNR, FQNEAQ (reference sequence). The V end was cut by 5 bases, the J end by 7 bases, with 11 bases between. The CDR3 covers 12 residues. The CDR3 loop reads CASSPLRSEAFF. The CDR3 DNA reads TGTGCCAGCAGCCCATTGCGTAGTGAAGCTTTCTTT. Using reference TRBV7-9 and TRBJ1-1 for the parts outside the CDR3, the full variable domain is DTGVSQNPRHKITKRGQNVTFRCDPISEHNRLYWYRQTLGQGPEFLTYFQNEAQLEKSRLLSDRFSAERPKGSFSTLEIQRTEQGDSAMYLCASSPLRSEAFFGQGTRLTVV.

This clonotype was seen repeatedly, ten times or more. The CDR3 DNA reads TGTGCCATCAGTGAGTACAGCGGGAGAGACAATGAGCAGTTCTTC. Protein: CAISEYSGRDNEQFF. The rearrangement joins TRBV10-3 to TRBJ2-1; TRBD2 agrees at 8 bases. Trimming took 1 base from V and 5 from J; bases not matched to a gene: 4. Germline CDR1 is ENHRY and CDR2 is SYGVKD. The CDR3 has 15 amino acids.

Only a few counts were recorded for this clonotype. The chain combines TRBV4-2 with TRBJ2-1, with D perhaps matching TRBD2 (5 bases). This CDR3 has 15 residues. Trimming took off 0 bases at V and 5 bases at J, with 11 bases between the two ends. Looked up from germline, CDR1 is LGHNA and CDR2 is YNFKEQ. The CDR3 sequence is CASSQDKRANNEQFF. Here the CDR3 DNA reads TGTGCCAGCAGCCAAGATAAGAGGGCAAACAATGAGCAGTTCTTC.

The chain combines TRBV14 with TRBJ2-1; D not resolved. The CDR3 consists of 13 residues. With 8 bases removed from V and 6 bases from J, the gap between germline ends came to 14 bases. Germline values: CDR1 SGHDN, CDR2 FVKESK. The CDR3 loop is CASAPRFGNEQFF. In nucleotides, the CDR3 is TGTGCCAGCGCCCCGAGATTCGGCAATGAGCAGTTCTTC.

V and J are TRBV29-1 and TRBJ2-7; 8 positions agree with TRBD2. The V segment lost 0 bases and the J segment 4 bases; nucleotides outside the gene matches: 8. The CDR3 extends over 15 amino acids. Germline V gene lookup returns CDR1 SQVTM and CDR2 ANQGSEA. CDR3 amino acids: CSVEEGSGSRYEQYF. The CDR3 nucleotides read TGCAGCGTTGAAGAGGGGAGCGGGAGTAGGTACGAGCAGTACTTC.

At least ten counts were recorded for this clonotype. The genes are TRBV20-1 and TRBJ2-1; 11 bases fit TRBD1. Unmatched junction bases numbered 8, after V lost 0 bases and J lost 7 bases. CDR1 and CDR2 (germline): DFQATT, SNEGSKA (reference sequence). The CDR3 is made up of 16 amino acids. CDR3: CSARDNGQGAMNEQFF. The CDR3 DNA sequence: TGCAGTGCTAGAGATAATGGACAGGGGGCGATGAATGAGCAGTTCTTC.

This clonotype was recorded at least ten times. The V gene is TRBV7-2, the J gene TRBJ1-5; 7 bases map to TRBD1. V was pared by 2 bases and J by 3 bases, with 7 bases of the junction left unmatched. The CDR3 extends over 16 amino acids. Germline V gene data show CDR1 as SGHTA and CDR2 as FQGNSA. CDR3: CASSLYPGQFNQPQHF. As DNA, the CDR3 is TGTGCCAGCAGCTTATATCCGGGACAGTTCAATCAGCCCCAGCATTTT. Full variable domain (rest looked up from reference TRBV7-2 and TRBJ1-5): GAGVSQSPSNKVTEKGKDVELRCDPISGHTALYWYRQSLGQGLEFLIYFQGNSAPDKSGLPSDRFSAERTGGSVSTLTIQRTQQEDSAVYLCASSLYPGQFNQPQHFGDGTRLSIL.

This clonotype was seen at least ten times. CDR3 DNA sequence: TGTGCCAGCAGTTCCGCCAGGACAGCCCTCAAGCTTCATTTCTATGGCTACACCTTC. It yields the protein CASSSARTALKLHFYGYTF. This rearrangement joins TRBV27 to TRBJ1-2, with a tentative D call TRBD1 (6 bases). The CDR3 has 19 amino acids. CDR1 is MNHEY, CDR2 SMNVEV, per germline (reference sequence). Trimming stripped 4 bases from V and 4 bases from J, with 28 bases between.

This clonotype was counted many times. The CDR3 sequence: CASSRAGLAGGYNEQFF. The CDR3 DNA is TGTGCCAGCAGCCGTGCGGGACTAGCGGGAGGGTACAATGAGCAGTTCTTC. The chain employs TRBV3-1 and TRBJ2-1, with 16 bases lining up with TRBD2. Trimming cost V 4 bases and J 4 bases; bases outside gene matches: 4. The CDR3 totals 17 residues. Germline assignment: CDR1 LGHDT and CDR2 YNNKEL (reference sequence).

This clonotype was seen repeatedly, ten times or more. The gene calls are TRBV6-1 and TRBJ2-2; TRBD2 matches at 11 bases. The CDR3 covers 16 residues. Unmatched junction bases numbered 9, after V lost 6 bases and J lost 6 bases. CDR1 is MNHNS and CDR2 is SASEGT in the germline V gene. DNA for the CDR3: TGTGCCAGCAGCGCTAAACTAGCGGGAGAAGCCGGGGAGCTGTTTTTT. Protein: CASSAKLAGEAGELFF.

This clonotype has ten or more counts. This chain uses TRBV12-5 with TRBJ2-2, with D uncertain. The CDR3 totals 12 residues. The ends were cut back, 3 bases at V and 6 bases at J, with 5 bases in the middle. The V gene's germline CDR1 is LGHNT and CDR2 FRNRAP. Written as DNA, the CDR3 is TGTGCTAGTGGTTTCACGGCCGGGGAGCTGTTTTTT. It is translated as CASGFTAGELFF.

The chain uses TRBV3-1 and TRBJ2-5, with 10 bases lining up with TRBD2. The germline V gene encodes CDR1 LGHDT and CDR2 YNNKEL (reference sequence). V shed 1 base and J 2 bases; nucleotides not matched to a gene: 10. The CDR3 totals 18 residues. CDR3 DNA: TGTGCCAGCAGCCAAGGGGGGGCTAGCGGGAGTAAGCAAGAGACCCAGTACTTC. Encoded protein: CASSQGGASGSKQETQYF.

This clonotype was detected many times. The chain uses TRBV3-1 and TRBJ2-2, with D hard to call. The CDR3 is 15 residues long. Germline values: CDR1 LGHDT, CDR2 YNNKEL (reference sequence). V was trimmed by 0 bases and J by 4 bases, leaving 9 bases between them. The CDR3 region is CASSQDKSSTGELFF. The CDR3, as DNA: TGTGCCAGCAGCCAAGATAAATCCTCCACCGGGGAGCTGTTTTTT.

This clonotype was detected many times. The chain carries TRBV20-1 and TRBJ2-1, with TRBD1 matching over 9 bases. Trimming cost V 3 bases and J 7 bases; bases outside gene matches: 4. The V gene's germline CDR1 is DFQATT and CDR2 SNEGSKA (reference sequence). CDR3 size: 13 residues. The CDR3 region is CSASGTGSNEQFF. The CDR3 bases are TGCAGTGCTAGCGGGACAGGGAGTAATGAGCAGTTCTTC.

This clonotype has at least ten counts. The rearrangement links TRBV20-1 to TRBJ2-2, with no clear D. The CDR3 runs 16 residues. Deletions cut 0 bases from V and 0 bases from J, with 11 bases between. Germline V gene lookup returns CDR1 DFQATT and CDR2 SNEGSKA (reference sequence). CDR3 DNA sequence: TGCAGTGCTAGAGATCCGAGATCATCGAACACCGGGGAGCTGTTTTTT. It encodes CSARDPRSSNTGELFF.